This T cell receptor (beta chain) was retrieved from a study of PD-1 blockade in classical Hodgkin lymphoma (dated by TCRdb to about 2020). For context, the study as a whole: Nivolumab dosing was 3 mg/kg intravenously every 2 weeks, continuing until either disease progression or unacceptable toxicity. To define a peripheral blood immune signature of response to PD-1 blockade in classical Hodgkin lymphoma, the study combined TCR beta sequencing with CyTOF. Broader findings and caveats from the paper: By C4D1, a significant rise was seen in CD4+ TCR diversity but not in CD8+ TCR diversity (p=0.0027 vs p=0.16), and the rise was most apparent among complete responders (p=0.02). Trial patients achieving complete response had baseline diversity similar to newly diagnosed patients, whereas partial responders and progressors had significantly lower diversity. The study was restricted to a single clinical trial cohort, and the causes of repertoire differences, possibly disease activity or prior therapy, were left undefined. Diversity was lower in patients who began nivolumab less than 1 year after ASCT, so these patients were left out of later analyses to avoid confounding by immune reconstitution. Newly diagnosed patients were reported to have lower baseline TCR diversity than healthy donors, and relapsed/refractory patients were reported to have lower baseline TCR diversity still.

Reading the germline V gene gives CDR1 LGHNA and CDR2 YNFKEQ. Ends trimmed: V by 3 bases, J by 1 base; bases unmatched to a gene: 1. Taken from cysteine to phenylalanine, the CDR3 has 14 residues. Only CDR3 DNA remains: 42 bases, in frame from the first base. This clone was counted between two and nine times. Its antigen is still unknown. No qualities accompany the bases; no much larger clone lies one base away. The sample's time point label, decoded: cycle 4 day 1 (C4D1), after more than five weeks of nivolumab. Relapse after autologous stem cell transplantation had occurred in all trial patients, and cohorts A, B and C were distinguished by prior brentuximab vedotin exposure. The trial cohort included around 56 patients with relapsed/refractory classical Hodgkin lymphoma, and each patient had a best overall response of complete response, partial response or progressive disease. Single-agent nivolumab was administered to trial patients in the multi-cohort phase II CheckMate 205 trial. An independent review committee assessed best overall response using the 2007 International Working Group response criteria. Trial PBMCs were obtained immediately prior to nivolumab initiation (C1D1) and on therapy at cycle 2 day 1 and cycle 4 day 1. Peripheral blood was collected in 8 mL Vacutainer Cell Preparation Tubes, from which PBMCs were isolated by centrifugation and then cryopreserved.

Genomic DNA was isolated using the Qiagen DNeasy kit from unsorted PBMCs as well as from negatively selected CD4+ and CD8+ fractions. Using primers that anneal to V and J segments, immunoSEQ multiplex PCR amplified the TCR beta CDR3 regions. A synthetic immune receptor repertoire was used to minimize amplification bias, and remaining bias was computationally removed after sequencing. Regarding the original processing steps: Custom Python scripts were used to quantify repertoire diversity as the Shannon entropy index. Unsorted, CD4+ and CD8+ repertoires were examined separately, except in combined analyses, for which CD4+ and CD8+ sequences were merged in silico. A clone was considered expanded if an increase in frequency of at least 2-fold after treatment relative to C1D1 was found, and a pseudocount of 0.5 was applied to clones undetected at baseline. Clones with 0 or 1 copy at C1D1 were classified as singleton clones, and clones with 2 or more copies were classified as non-singleton clones. By matching protein sequences in sorted samples from the same patient, clones expanded in unsorted samples were annotated as CD4+, CD8+ or unknown. Wilcoxon tests were applied to paired samples to test diversity changes from C1D1 to C4D1. This is the immuneACCESS table as TCRdb keeps it, with only in-frame sequences that have V and J called. A part of the clones is gone; compared with another copy, unresolved V genes explain less than half, and the rest is unexplained. V, J and clone size were drawn from that table, and D and trimming were deduced from the DNA. The sample table contains around 93,000 clones; only one count was recorded for over 75% of them. The ten top clones hold roughly 10% of the sample.

The receptor comes from a human donor with classical Hodgkin lymphoma. This chain joins TRBV4-2 to TRBJ1-1; TRBD1 aligns with 8 central bases. The sample was peripheral blood mononuclear cells (PBMCs), taken before the fourth cycle of nivolumab. The CDR3 region has the sequence CASSQDRENTEAFF. The nucleotide sequence reads TGTGCCAGCAGCCAGGACAGGGAGAACACTGAAGCTTTCTTT.